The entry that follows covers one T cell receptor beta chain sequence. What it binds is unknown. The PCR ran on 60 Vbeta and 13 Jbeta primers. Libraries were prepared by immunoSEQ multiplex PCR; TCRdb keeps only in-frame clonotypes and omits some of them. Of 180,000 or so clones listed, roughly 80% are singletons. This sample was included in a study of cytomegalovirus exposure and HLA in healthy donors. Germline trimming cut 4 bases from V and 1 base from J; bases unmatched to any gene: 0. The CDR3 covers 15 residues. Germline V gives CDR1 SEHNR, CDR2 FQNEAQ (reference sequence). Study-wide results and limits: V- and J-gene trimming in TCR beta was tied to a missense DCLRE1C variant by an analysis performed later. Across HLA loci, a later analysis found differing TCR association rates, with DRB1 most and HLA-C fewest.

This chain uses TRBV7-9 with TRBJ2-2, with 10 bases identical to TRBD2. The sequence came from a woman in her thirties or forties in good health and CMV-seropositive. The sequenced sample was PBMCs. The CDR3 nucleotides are TGTGCCAGCAGCTCTAGCGGGAGGAACACCGGGGAGCTGTTTTTT. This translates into CASSSSGRNTGELFF.